This T cell receptor (beta chain) was profiled in a study of blood T cells in healthy people across ages. Study outcomes and limitations: Estimates drawn from one million T cells were deemed to understate diversity.

Primers used in a second PCR of roughly 6 to 12 cycles were a sample-barcoded 5' primer and a J-beta primer mix. Unique molecular identifiers of 12 random nucleotides labeled each cDNA. TCRdb recomputed calls from the 5' RACE reads with MiXCR, one row per CDR3 protein. The sample consists of around 1,500,000 distinct CDR3 sequences, 28% of them appearing once. This clonotype has at least ten counts. Antigen: not known. The CDR3 runs to 15 residues. V lost 5 bases to trimming and J lost 4 bases; unmatched junction nucleotides: 5. CDR1 SGHVS and CDR2 FNYEAQ come from the germline V gene. Input material: blood. The chain is built from TRBV7-6 and TRBJ2-7; 13 positions agree with TRBD2. This receptor was identified in a woman aged 25 to 39 in good health. Here the CDR3 reads CASSETSGGDYEQYF. In DNA, the CDR3 is TGTGCCAGCAGCGAAACTAGCGGGGGGGATTACGAGCAGTACTTC.